This T cell receptor beta chain was sequenced for a study of CD8+CD57+ T cells in acquired aplastic anemia. Turning to this clonotype: Its antigen is as yet unknown.

Individuals selected for sequencing had exhibited CD8+CD57+ cell expansion on flow cytometry. The enrolled patients all had severe acquired aplastic anemia. General observations from the study: Twenty-nine shared CD8+ CDR3s appeared highly expressed within patients' immunodominant clones. Significant differences in CD8+ Simpson's diversity were not observed between patients and controls.

Germline assignment: CDR1 DFQATT and CDR2 SNEGSKA (reference sequence). Trimming removed 0 bases from V and 4 bases from J, with 9 bases in between. The CDR3 has 13 residues. Genomic DNA, serving as template, underwent TCR beta VDJ and CDR3 profiling. TCRdb analysed the reads with MiXCR anew, one entry per CDR3 protein. The table lists approximately 80,000 distinct CDR3 sequences, less than 85% of them singletons. The V call is TRBV20-1, the J call TRBJ1-2; D may be TRBD1 (5 bases). The specimen sequenced was sorted CD4+, CD8+, or CD8+CD57+ T cells (not recorded which) from PBMCs. The TCR comes from a human donor with aplastic anemia. This CDR3 is CSARDRGGYGYTF. The CDR3 DNA follows: TGCAGTGCTAGAGATCGGGGGGGCTATGGCTACACCTTC.